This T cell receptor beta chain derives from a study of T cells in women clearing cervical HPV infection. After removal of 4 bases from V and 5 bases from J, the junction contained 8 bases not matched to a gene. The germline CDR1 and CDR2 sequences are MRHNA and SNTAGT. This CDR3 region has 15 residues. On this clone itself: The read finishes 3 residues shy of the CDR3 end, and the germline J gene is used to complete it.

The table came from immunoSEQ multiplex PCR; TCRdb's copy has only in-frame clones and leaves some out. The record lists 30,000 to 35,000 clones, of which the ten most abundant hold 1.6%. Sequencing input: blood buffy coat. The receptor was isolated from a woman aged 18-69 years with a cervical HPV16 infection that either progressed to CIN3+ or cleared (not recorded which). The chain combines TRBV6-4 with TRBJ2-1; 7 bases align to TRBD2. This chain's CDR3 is CASSVVASGHNEQFF. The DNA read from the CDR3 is TGTGCCAGCAGTGTGGTGGCTAGCGGACACAATGAG.